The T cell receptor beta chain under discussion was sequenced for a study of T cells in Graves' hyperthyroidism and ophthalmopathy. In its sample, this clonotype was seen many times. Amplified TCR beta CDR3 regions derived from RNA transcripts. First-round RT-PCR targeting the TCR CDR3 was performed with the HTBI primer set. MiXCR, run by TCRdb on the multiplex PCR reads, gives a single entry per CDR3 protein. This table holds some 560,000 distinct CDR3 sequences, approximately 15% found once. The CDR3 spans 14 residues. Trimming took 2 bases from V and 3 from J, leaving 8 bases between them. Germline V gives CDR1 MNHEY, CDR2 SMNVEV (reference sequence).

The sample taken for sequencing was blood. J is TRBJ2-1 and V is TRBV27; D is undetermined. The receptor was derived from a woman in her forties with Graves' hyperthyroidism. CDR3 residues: CASSLEGFYNEQFF. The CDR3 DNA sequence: TGTGCCAGCAGTTTAGAAGGGTTCTACAATGAGCAGTTCTTC.